One and the same sample provided the 26 T cell receptor beta chains below, sequenced in a study of T cell changes during pregnancy in multiple sclerosis. Repertoires were generated with immunoSEQ multiplex PCR, while TCRdb's copy carries only in-frame clones and drops some. The table shows around 71,000 clones, with approximately 90% occurring only once. The sample here was peripheral blood, taken after pregnancy. Every receptor here comes from a female donor with multiple sclerosis, enrolled in a pregnancy study.

V gene TRBV5-4 combines with J gene TRBJ2-1; 8 bases align to TRBD2. V gave up 0 bases and J gave up 6 bases; unmatched junction bases: 2. Germline lookup yields CDR1 SGHNT and CDR2 YYREEE (reference sequence). This CDR3 region has 14 residues. The CDR3 region is CASSLGLATNEQFF. CDR3 sequence (DNA): TGTGCCAGCAGCTTGGGACTAGCGACCAATGAGCAGTTCTTC.

Only one count was recorded for this clone. The chain employs TRBV5-6 and TRBJ1-2, with D perhaps matching TRBD1 (5 bases). CDR1 is SGHDT and CDR2 is YYEEEE in the germline V gene. Trimming took 3 bases from V and 4 from J, leaving 10 bases between them. CDR3 length: 13 amino acids. CDR3 sequence reads: CASSSARAYGYTF. The CDR3 DNA sequence: TGTGCCAGCAGCTCGGCCAGGGCCTATGGCTACACCTTC. The full variable domain, completed using reference TRBV5-6 and TRBJ1-2, is DAGVTQSPTHLIKTRGQQVTLRCSPKSGHDTVSWYQQALGQGPQFIFQYYEEEERQRGNFPDRFSGHQFPNYSSELNVNALLLGDSALYLCASSSARAYGYTFGSGTRLTVV.

The V gene is TRBV14, the J gene TRBJ1-6; 12 bases fit TRBD1. The CDR3 contains 16 residues. V gave up 4 bases and J gave up 10 bases; unmatched junction bases: 8. Germline V lookup: CDR1 SGHDN, CDR2 FVKESK. CDR3 nucleotide sequence: TGTGCCAGCAGCCGGGGACAGGGGGCGCCCCGGTCACCCCTCCACTTT. Amino acids: CASSRGQGAPRSPLHF.

The chain joins TRBV19 to TRBJ1-5; TRBD1 aligns across 7 bases. There are 14 residues in the CDR3. Looked up from germline, CDR1 is LNHDA and CDR2 is SQIVND (reference sequence). Trimming took 5 bases from V and 2 from J; bases not matched to a gene: 3. The CDR3 loop reads CASSFQGGNQPQHF. As DNA, the CDR3 is TGTGCCAGTAGTTTCCAGGGGGGCAATCAGCCCCAGCATTTT.

The chain links TRBV11-2 to TRBJ2-5; no clear D. V lost 1 base, J lost 5 bases, and 8 bases lay in between. Germline CDR1 reads SGHAT; CDR2 reads FQNNGV. The CDR3 sequence is 13 residues long. The CDR3 region is CASSLVVRETQYF. CDR3 in DNA: TGTGCCAGCAGCTTAGTTGTGCGGGAGACCCAGTACTTC.

The chain joins TRBV11-2 to TRBJ2-3, with a weak D call TRBD1 (6 bases). In germline, CDR1 is SGHAT, CDR2 FQNNGV. Trimming removed 2 bases at V and 7 bases at J, with 7 bases between. The CDR3 runs to 12 residues. In nucleotides, the CDR3 is TGTGCCAGCAGCTTACAGGGGAATACGCAGTATTTT. Its protein product is CASSLQGNTQYF. Complete variable domain (other parts from reference TRBV11-2 and TRBJ2-3): EAGVAQSPRYKIIEKRQSVAFWCNPISGHATLYWYQQILGQGPKLLIQFQNNGVVDDSQLPKDRFSAERLKGVDSTLKIQPAKLEDSAVYLCASSLQGNTQYFGPGTRLTVL.

The gene calls are TRBV11-2 and TRBJ2-2; D is undetermined. Germline V CDR1 and CDR2: SGHAT, FQNNGV. Trimming stripped 3 bases from V and 2 bases from J, with 7 bases between. CDR3 size: 14 residues. In nucleotides, the CDR3 is TGTGCCAGCAGCTTGGCGGTTAACACCGGGGAGCTGTTTTTT. This encodes CASSLAVNTGELFF. Variable domain in full (rest from reference TRBV11-2 and TRBJ2-2): EAGVAQSPRYKIIEKRQSVAFWCNPISGHATLYWYQQILGQGPKLLIQFQNNGVVDDSQLPKDRFSAERLKGVDSTLKIQPAKLEDSAVYLCASSLAVNTGELFFGEGSRLTVL.

The V and J genes are TRBV7-9 and TRBJ1-2, with a tentative D call TRBD1 (5 bases). Germline V gene data show CDR1 as SEHNR and CDR2 as FQNEAQ (reference sequence). The CDR3 has 17 amino acids. The V end lost 1 base, the J end lost 8 bases, and 23 bases lay between the germline ends. DNA for the CDR3: TGTGCCAGCAGCTTAGAGGGCGGTCTCAGGGCCCGATACGGCTACACCTTC. Its translation is CASSLEGGLRARYGYTF.

The CDR3 loop reads CATSLAGGPYNEQFF. The CDR3 DNA reads TGTGCCACCAGCCTAGCGGGAGGACCGTACAATGAGCAGTTCTTC. The chain recombines TRBV15 with TRBJ2-1; 11 bases fit TRBD2. V gave up 5 bases and J gave up 4 bases; unmatched junction bases: 4. Germline CDR1 and CDR2: LNHNV and YYDKDF (reference sequence). CDR3 length: 15 residues. Full variable domain (outside the CDR3, taken from reference TRBV15 and TRBJ2-1): DAMVIQNPRYQVTQFGKPVTLSCSQTLNHNVMYWYQQKSSQAPKLLFHYYDKDFNNEADTPDNFQSRRPNTSFCFLDIRSPGLGDTAMYLCATSLAGGPYNEQFFGPGTRLTVL.

The chain is built from TRBV10-3 and TRBJ1-2; 7 nucleotides agree with TRBD1. Germline CDR1 ENHRY, CDR2 SYGVKD. The CDR3 totals 15 residues. Trimming cost V 2 bases and J 1 base; bases outside gene matches: 4. This CDR3 is CAISEGGQRNYGYTF. CDR3 coding DNA: TGTGCCATCAGTGAGGGGGGACAGCGTAACTATGGCTACACCTTC.

The chain has TRBV5-4 and TRBJ2-1, with 11 positions matching TRBD2. The CDR3 covers 15 residues. With 3 bases clipped from V and 7 bases from J, the junction kept 6 bases outside the gene matches. The germline V gene has CDR1 SGHNT and CDR2 YYREEE (reference sequence). Here the CDR3 DNA reads TGTGCCAGCAGCTCCACTAGCGGGAGTTGGAATGAGCAGTTCTTC. Translated: CASSSTSGSWNEQFF.

This rearrangement joins TRBV5-4 to TRBJ1-1; D is undetermined. CDR1 is SGHNT, CDR2 YYREEE, per germline (reference sequence). This CDR3 comprises 14 residues. V lost 1 base and J 3 bases, leaving 10 bases between the germline ends. The DNA for the CDR3 is TGTGCCAGCAGCTTGCCGTTCGGGGACACTGAAGCTTTCTTT. Its protein is CASSLPFGDTEAFF.

This chain uses TRBV13 with TRBJ2-7, with 11 positions matching TRBD2. The V and J ends lost 5 bases and 3 bases, in that order; junction bases with no gene match: 6. The CDR3 is 15 amino acids. From germline, CDR1 is PRHDT and CDR2 FYEKMQ (reference sequence). CDR3: CASSRGTSGVYEQYF. CDR3 DNA sequence: TGTGCCAGCAGCCGGGGGACTAGCGGAGTCTACGAGCAGTACTTC.

This chain uses TRBV6-5 with TRBJ1-1; 9 bases are shared with TRBD1. The germline V gene has CDR1 MNHEY and CDR2 SVGAGI. The CDR3 loop spans 14 amino acids. V trimming: 8 bases; J trimming: 3 bases; junction bases outside the gene matches: 7. This CDR3 reads CASRMTGGHTEAFF. In DNA, the CDR3 is TGTGCCAGCCGAATGACAGGGGGGCACACTGAAGCTTTCTTT.

This clone came up once. The chain employs TRBV11-2 and TRBJ2-7, with D possibly TRBD2 on 6 matching bases. Trimming took 8 bases from V and 2 from J, leaving 16 bases between them. The CDR3 covers 14 residues. The germline gives CDR1 SGHAT, CDR2 FQNNGV. The CDR3, as DNA: TGTGCCAGCTTTTCCCCGGGACTCCCCTACGAGCAGTACTTC. It yields the protein CASFSPGLPYEQYF.

There are a few counts of this clone. The rearrangement uses TRBV11-3 and TRBJ2-6, with a possible D match to TRBD1 (5 bases). Looked up from germline, CDR1 is SGHNT and CDR2 is YENEEA. The ends were cut back, 1 base at V and 3 bases at J, with 10 bases in the middle. There are 16 residues in the CDR3. CDR3 protein: CASSLAQAGGANVLTF. DNA of the CDR3: TGTGCCAGCAGCTTAGCACAGGCAGGTGGGGCCAACGTCCTGACTTTC.

On this clone: At the DNA level, this CDR3 is encoded by other sequences in the same sample as well. The gene calls are TRBV10-2 and TRBJ2-7, with 7 bases matching TRBD1. Germline assignment: CDR1 WSHSY and CDR2 SAAADI. The CDR3 length is 15 residues. The V gene end was trimmed by 0 bases and the J gene end by 2 bases; junction bases not matched to a gene: 4. CDR3 nucleotide sequence: TGCGCCAGCAGTGAGTCCAACAGGGGCACCTACGAGCAGTACTTC. Amino acids: CASSESNRGTYEQYF.

This rearrangement joins TRBV27 to TRBJ2-7; tentative D call: TRBD2 (5 bases). V was shortened by 7 bases and J by 0 bases, with 10 bases between the two germline ends. This CDR3 has 13 amino acids. Germline CDR1 and CDR2: MNHEY and SMNVEV (reference sequence). The CDR3 protein is CASKFGLSYEQYF. In nucleotides, the CDR3 is TGTGCCAGCAAATTCGGACTCTCCTACGAGCAGTACTTC.

The chain couples TRBV19 to TRBJ2-7; perhaps TRBD1 as D (6 bases). Germline values: CDR1 LNHDA, CDR2 SQIVND (reference sequence). Trimming removed 2 bases at V and 6 bases at J, with 8 bases between. The CDR3 has 12 amino acids. CDR3 protein: CASSIQGSEQYF. The CDR3 DNA sequence: TGTGCCAGTAGTATACAGGGGTCCGAGCAGTACTTC.

This clone was counted once. CDR3 nucleotide sequence: TGTGCCAGCAGTTCCGGGACAGGGATTGAAAAACTGTTTTTT. It yields the protein CASSSGTGIEKLFF. The chain joins TRBV6-5 to TRBJ1-4, with TRBD1 identical over 9 bases. V gave up 4 bases and J gave up 7 bases; unmatched junction bases: 4. The length of the CDR3 is 14 residues. Germline V gene sequence: CDR1 MNHEY, CDR2 SVGAGI.

The chain carries TRBV5-1 and TRBJ2-5; D might be TRBD2 (6 bases). Trimming took off 3 bases at V and 2 bases at J, with 14 bases between the two ends. There are 15 residues in the CDR3. The germline CDR1 and CDR2 sequences are SGHRS and YFSETQ. The CDR3 DNA sequence: TGCGCCAGCAGCTCGGGCTGGGGGGAACAAGAGACCCAGTACTTC. This sequence encodes CASSSGWGEQETQYF.

The chain joins TRBV4-2 to TRBJ1-1; 7 positions agree with TRBD1. Germline CDR1 reads LGHNA; CDR2 reads YNFKEQ. V shed 2 bases and J 8 bases; nucleotides not matched to a gene: 5. The CDR3 extends over 13 amino acids. CDR3 DNA sequence: TGTGCCAGCAGCCAAACAGGGGTATCCGAAGCTTTCTTT. Encoded protein: CASSQTGVSEAFF.

CDR3 protein: CASSSLAGEGTGELFF. The DNA for the CDR3 is TGCGCCAGCAGCTCGTTAGCGGGAGAGGGGACCGGGGAGCTGTTTTTT. V is TRBV5-1 and J is TRBJ2-2; 9 nucleotides align to TRBD2. V lost 3 bases, J lost 5 bases, and 8 bases stayed unmatched. The CDR3 consists of 16 residues. Germline lookup yields CDR1 SGHRS and CDR2 YFSETQ.

CDR3 DNA: TGTGCCAGCAGCGTAGCTACCGGGACAGCTGGCTACACCTTC. This translates into CASSVATGTAGYTF. The chain has TRBV9 and TRBJ1-2; TRBD1 matches 7 bases. This CDR3 contains 14 residues. The germline gives CDR1 SGDLS, CDR2 YYNGEE. With 0 bases clipped from V and 7 bases from J, the junction kept 6 bases outside the gene matches.

This clone was detected only a few times. This chain uses TRBV30 with TRBJ1-1; D may be TRBD1 (6 bases). The CDR3 length is 14 residues. Between the trimmed V and J ends, which lost 0 bases and 4 bases, there was a span of 12 bases. Germline loops: CDR1 GTSNPN, CDR2 SVGIG (reference sequence). The CDR3 loop reads CAWSVLGGSTEAFF. The CDR3 DNA reads as TGTGCCTGGAGTGTACTAGGGGGTAGCACTGAAGCTTTCTTT.

The gene calls are TRBV28 and TRBJ1-1; possible D gene TRBD1, 6 bases. This CDR3 spans 15 amino acids. The germline V gene has CDR1 MDHEN and CDR2 SYDVKM. Trimming took 2 bases from V and 1 from J, leaving 11 bases between them. CDR3 in amino acids: CASSLRARGNTEAFF. In DNA, the CDR3 is TGTGCCAGCAGTTTAAGGGCCAGGGGGAACACTGAAGCTTTCTTT.